The 25 T cell receptor beta chains given below trace back to one sample, sequenced in a study of cytomegalovirus exposure and HLA in healthy donors. PCR involved 60 Vbeta and 13 Jbeta primers. Repertoires were generated with immunoSEQ multiplex PCR, while TCRdb's copy carries only in-frame clones and drops some. The sample yields under 80,000 clones, roughly 75% seen once. The sequencing sample was made of PBMCs. Receptors originate from a woman aged 25 to 39 in good health and CMV-seronegative.

This chain uses TRBV27 with TRBJ2-7, with 7 positions matching TRBD2. V shed 3 bases and J 0 bases; nucleotides not matched to a gene: 5. This CDR3 comprises 15 residues. Germline-derived CDR1 and CDR2 are MNHEY and SMNVEV (reference sequence). CDR3 DNA sequence: TGTGCCAGCAGTTTCGCAGCGGGGAGCTCCTACGAGCAGTACTTC. It specifies CASSFAAGSSYEQYF.

V usage is TRBV6-8 and J usage is TRBJ1-3; unclear D gene. Between the trimmed V and J ends, which lost 5 bases and 3 bases, there was a span of 17 bases. Looked up from germline, CDR1 is MNHGY and CDR2 is SAAAGT. The CDR3 covers 16 residues. The CDR3 is CASSQKGGYGGNTIYF. CDR3 nucleotides: TGTGCCAGCAGTCAAAAGGGAGGGTACGGTGGAAACACCATATATTTT.

This clone was found once. The chain links TRBV6-1 to TRBJ1-5, with D uncertain. Germline V CDR1 and CDR2: MNHNS, SASEGT. The CDR3 sequence is 14 residues long. Trimming pared 2 bases from V and 3 bases from J, leaving 8 bases between. The CDR3 loop reads CASSERSVNQPQHF. In nucleotides, the CDR3 is TGTGCCAGCAGTGAACGCAGCGTCAATCAGCCCCAGCATTTT.

The chain combines TRBV5-6 with TRBJ2-7, with D maybe TRBD1 (8 bases). Germline V gene data show CDR1 as SGHDT and CDR2 as YYEEEE. Trimming took off 4 bases at V and 4 bases at J, with 18 bases between the two ends. The CDR3 runs to 15 residues. CDR3 protein: CASSRGQGGSYEQYV. The CDR3 DNA reads as TGTGCCAGCAGCCGAGGACAGGGAGGGTCATACGAGCAGTACGTC.

The chain recombines TRBV5-1 with TRBJ2-1, with D uncertain. Germline V lookup: CDR1 SGHRS, CDR2 YFSETQ. The CDR3 runs to 15 residues. Trimming shortened V by 1 base and J by 3 bases, and 11 bases separated the two germline ends. CDR3 DNA sequence: TGCGCCAGCAGCTTGACCCGCGACAACTACAATGAGCAGTTCTTC. The encoded protein is CASSLTRDNYNEQFF.

CDR3 nucleotides: TGTGCCATCACAGGACTAGCGGCTAGCACAGATACGCAGTATTTT. This gives the protein CAITGLAASTDTQYF. This chain links TRBV28 with TRBJ2-3; TRBD2 matches 10 bases. Germline V gene lookup returns CDR1 MDHEN and CDR2 SYDVKM. The trim removed 10 bases at V and 0 bases at J, leaving 7 bases unmatched. CDR3 size: 15 residues.

The chain combines TRBV2 with TRBJ1-4; perhaps TRBD1 as D (5 bases). V lost 3 bases and J lost 4, with 9 bases in between. Germline CDR1 is SNHLY and CDR2 is FYNNEI. The CDR3 is 14 amino acids. CDR3 in DNA: TGTGCCAGCAGTGAGGGACTGAGTAATGAAAAACTGTTTTTT. This gives the protein CASSEGLSNEKLFF.

The chain uses TRBV19 and TRBJ1-2; D unclear. CDR3 size: 13 residues. Germline loops: CDR1 LNHDA, CDR2 SQIVND (reference sequence). The ends were cut back, 6 bases at V and 8 bases at J, with 16 bases in the middle. CDR3 loop: CASSDARLGGYTF. For the CDR3, the DNA is TGTGCCAGTAGCGATGCCAGGCTCGGCGGCTACACCTTC.

The chain is built from TRBV29-1 and TRBJ2-3; weak D call: TRBD2 (6 bases). V was trimmed by 4 bases and J by 1 base, leaving 9 bases between them. Germline assignment: CDR1 SQVTM and CDR2 ANQGSEA. The CDR3 totals 13 residues. CDR3 bases: TGCAGCGTTGTGGAGGGTGGCACAGATACGCAGTATTTT. Translation: CSVVEGGTDTQYF.

On this clone itself: The junction and the germline gene differ at one end; a read error may be behind it. V and J are TRBV14 and TRBJ2-1, with 11 bases lining up with TRBD2. The germline CDR1 and CDR2 sequences are SGHDN and FVKESK. The CDR3 length is 13 residues. CDR3 sequence reads: CASSPRLAGSQLF. The CDR3 DNA is TGTGCCAGCAGCCCACGACTAGCGGGAAGTCAACTCTTC. The full variable domain, completed using reference TRBV14 and TRBJ2-1, is EAGVTQFPSHSVIEKGQTVTLRCDPISGHDNLYWYRRVMGKEIKFLLHFVKESKQDESGMPNNRFLAERTGGTYSTLKVQPAELEDSGVYFCASSPRLAGSQLFGPGTRLTVL.

The chain combines TRBV29-1 with TRBJ2-7; the match to TRBD2 covers 8 bases. Trimming at V came to 5 bases and at J to 2 bases, leaving 8 bases not matched to a gene. Per the germline V gene, CDR1 is SQVTM and CDR2 is ANQGSEA. The CDR3 length is 14 residues. CDR3 amino acids: CSVHWTSRPYEQYF. CDR3 coding DNA: TGCAGCGTTCACTGGACTAGCAGGCCCTACGAGCAGTACTTC.

The chain is built from TRBV5-4 and TRBJ2-3; D is possibly TRBD1 (6 bases). Between the trimmed V and J ends, which lost 2 bases and 2 bases, there was a span of 9 bases. CDR1 is SGHNT, CDR2 YYREEE, per germline (reference sequence). CDR3 length: 14 residues. This CDR3 reads CASSFGQTTDTQYF. DNA for the CDR3: TGTGCCAGCAGCTTTGGACAGACCACAGATACGCAGTATTTT.

This chain links TRBV4-3 with TRBJ2-4; possibly TRBD1 for D (5 bases). Germline assignment: CDR1 LGHNA and CDR2 YSLEER. CDR3 length equals 16 residues. The V gene lost 2 bases and the J gene lost 5 bases, with 16 bases spanning the gap. The chain's CDR3 is CASSQSSYLGQNIQYF. The CDR3 DNA reads TGCGCCAGCAGCCAAAGTTCCTACCTGGGGCAAAACATTCAGTACTTC.

In regard to this clone: One junction end does not reproduce the germline sequence, and a read error may be involved. V is TRBV7-9 and J is TRBJ1-1; D unresolved. This CDR3 region has 18 residues. CDR1 and CDR2 (germline): SEHNR, FQNEAQ (reference sequence). In DNA, the CDR3 is TGTTCCAGCAGCTTAGCGCGGGTCAATGAGGTCGGGAACACTGAAGCTTTCTTT. Its protein is CSSSLARVNEVGNTEAFF.

This chain joins TRBV5-6 and TRBJ2-7, with 9 bases that match TRBD2. CDR1 and CDR2 (germline): SGHDT, YYEEEE. With V trimmed by 0 bases and J by 2 bases, 9 bases remained unmatched. The CDR3 has 17 residues. DNA for the CDR3: TGTGCCAGCAGCTTGGCCAATGGTGCGGGGGGGCCCTACGAGCAGTACGTC. Translated, it gives CASSLANGAGGPYEQYV.

The chain joins TRBV10-1 to TRBJ2-7, with a possible D match to TRBD2 (6 bases). Between the trimmed V and J ends, which lost 4 bases and 4 bases, there was a span of 17 bases. Per germline, CDR1 WNHNN and CDR2 SYGVQD (reference sequence). This CDR3 is built from 15 residues. The DNA for the CDR3 is TGCGCCAGCAGTGGAGGGAGGTTCGTCGCTTACGAGCAGTACGTC. The encoded protein is CASSGGRFVAYEQYV.

V gene TRBV11-3 combines with J gene TRBJ1-1, with D unresolved. There are 13 residues in the CDR3. CDR1 SGHNT and CDR2 YENEEA come from the germline V gene. V was clipped by 3 bases and J by 1 base, with 6 bases between them. CDR3 in DNA: TGTGCCAGCAGCTTGTATCCGAACACTGAAGCTTTCTTT. As protein: CASSLYPNTEAFF.

This chain uses TRBV9 with TRBJ1-4; no reliable D call. Germline CDR1 reads SGDLS; CDR2 reads YYNGEE. The CDR3 is 14 amino acids. Trimming took 4 bases from V and 8 from J, leaving 15 bases between them. CDR3 DNA: TGTGCCAGCAGCCCGGGGTGGTCGTGGGAAAAACTGTTTTTT. This encodes CASSPGWSWEKLFF.

The J gene is TRBJ2-7, the V gene TRBV7-2; D is possibly TRBD2 (6 bases). Trimming cost V 6 bases and J 1 base, with 13 bases left between them. CDR3 size: 14 residues. Germline CDR1 reads SGHTA; CDR2 reads FQGNSA. The CDR3 DNA is TGTGCCAGCAGTTCAAGCGGGTTTTCCTACGAGCAGTACGTC. Translating gives CASSSSGFSYEQYV.

This clone was counted only a few times. This chain links TRBV25-1 with TRBJ2-1; 11 bases fit TRBD2. CDR3 length equals 14 residues. V was clipped by 2 bases and J by 8 bases; unmatched bases: 2. In germline, CDR1 is MGHDK, CDR2 SYGVNS. In DNA form, the CDR3 reads TGTGCCAGCAGTGAAACTAGCGGGAGCGATGAGCAGTTCTTC. Protein: CASSETSGSDEQFF. Combining the CDR3 with reference TRBV25-1 and TRBJ2-1 gives the whole variable domain EADIYQTPRYLVIGTGKKITLECSQTMGHDKMYWYQQDPGMELHLIHYSYGVNSTEKGDLSSESTVSRIRTEHFPLTLESARPSHTSQYLCASSETSGSDEQFFGPGTRLTVL.

CDR3 nucleotide sequence: TGCGCCAGCAGCCTGACAGGACTCTCCTACGAGCAGTACTTC. This translates into CASSLTGLSYEQYF. This chain uses TRBV10-2 with TRBJ2-7, with D perhaps TRBD1 (6 bases). Trimming left V 6 bases short and J 0 bases short, with 12 bases between. The V gene's germline CDR1 is WSHSY and CDR2 SAAADI. There are 14 residues in the CDR3.

The J gene is TRBJ1-6, the V gene TRBV6-5; 8 nucleotides match TRBD1. This CDR3 is 14 amino acids long. Losses at the gene ends were 5 bases for V and 7 bases for J; bases not matched to a gene: 4. The germline CDR1 and CDR2 sequences are MNHEY and SVGAGI. CDR3 in DNA: TGTGCCAGCAGTGGACAGGGAGGAAATTCACCCCTCCACTTT. Protein sequence: CASSGQGGNSPLHF.

This clone was seen a single time. The V gene is TRBV6-1, the J gene TRBJ2-1; D uncertain. The length of the CDR3 is 15 residues. The germline gives CDR1 MNHNS, CDR2 SASEGT. V gave up 1 base and J gave up 6 bases, with 13 bases separating them. CDR3 DNA: TGTGCCAGCAGTGAAGGTACAGTAGTCCGCAATGAGCAGTTCTTC. It codes for CASSEGTVVRNEQFF.

This rearrangement joins TRBV12-2 to TRBJ2-4; the table's TRBD2 call for D was not verified on the DNA. TRBV12-2 counts as a pseudogene. The CDR3 extends over 17 amino acids. In nucleotides, the CDR3 is TGTGCAAGTCGCTTAGTGACTAGCGGGAGCGCCAAAAACATTCAGTACTTC. Its protein product is CASRLVTSGSAKNIQYF.

The V and J genes are TRBV28 and TRBJ2-7; D might be TRBD1 (5 bases). The length of the CDR3 is 14 residues. The germline gives CDR1 MDHEN, CDR2 SYDVKM. Deletions cut 3 bases from V and 0 bases from J, with 9 bases between. The CDR3 protein is CASSLSGHSYEQYV. CDR3 bases: TGTGCCAGCAGTTTGTCCGGACACTCCTACGAGCAGTACGTC.